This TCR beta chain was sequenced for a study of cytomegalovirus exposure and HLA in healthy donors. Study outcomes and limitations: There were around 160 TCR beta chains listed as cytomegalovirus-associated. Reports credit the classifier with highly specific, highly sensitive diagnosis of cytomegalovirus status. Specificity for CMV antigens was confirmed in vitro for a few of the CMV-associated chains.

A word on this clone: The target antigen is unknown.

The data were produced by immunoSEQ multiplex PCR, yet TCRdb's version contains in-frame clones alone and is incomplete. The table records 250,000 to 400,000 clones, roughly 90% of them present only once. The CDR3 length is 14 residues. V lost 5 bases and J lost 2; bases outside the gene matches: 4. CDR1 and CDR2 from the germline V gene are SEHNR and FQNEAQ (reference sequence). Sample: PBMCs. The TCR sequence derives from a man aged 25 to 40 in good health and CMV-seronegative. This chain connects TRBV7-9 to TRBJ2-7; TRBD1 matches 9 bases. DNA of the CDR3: TGTGCCAGCAGCGCCTGGGACAGGGCCTACGAGCAGTACTTC. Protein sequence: CASSAWDRAYEQYF.